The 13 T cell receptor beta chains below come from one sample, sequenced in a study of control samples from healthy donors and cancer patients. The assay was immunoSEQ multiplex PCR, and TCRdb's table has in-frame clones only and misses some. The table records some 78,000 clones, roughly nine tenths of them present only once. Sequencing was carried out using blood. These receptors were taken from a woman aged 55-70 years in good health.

CDR3 DNA: TGTGCCATCAGAGATAGGTCCATGAACACTGAAGCTTTCTTT. Its translation is CAIRDRSMNTEAFF. This chain links TRBV10-3 with TRBJ1-1; D ambiguous. The CDR3 runs 14 residues. Germline V gene sequence: CDR1 ENHRY, CDR2 SYGVKD. V was trimmed by 6 bases and J by 0 bases, leaving 11 bases between them.

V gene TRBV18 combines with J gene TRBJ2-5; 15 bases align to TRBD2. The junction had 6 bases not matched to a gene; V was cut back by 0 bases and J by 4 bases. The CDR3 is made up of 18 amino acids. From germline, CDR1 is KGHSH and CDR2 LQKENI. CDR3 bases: TGTGCCAGCTCACCACCCGGACTAGCGGGGGGGCTTGGAGAGACCCAGTACTTC. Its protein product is CASSPPGLAGGLGETQYF.

The chain's CDR3 is CASQGAGGYTF. The CDR3 DNA reads as TGCGCCAGCCAGGGGGCCGGTGGCTACACCTTC. V usage is TRBV5-1 and J usage is TRBJ1-2, with TRBD1 identical over 8 bases. This CDR3 region has 11 residues. CDR1 and CDR2 (germline): SGHRS, YFSETQ. The V and J ends lost 7 bases and 7 bases, in that order; junction bases with no gene match: 3.

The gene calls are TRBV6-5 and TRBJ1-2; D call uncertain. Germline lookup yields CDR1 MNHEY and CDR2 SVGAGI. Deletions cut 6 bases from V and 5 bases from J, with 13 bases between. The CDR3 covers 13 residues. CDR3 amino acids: CASSRESGYGYTF. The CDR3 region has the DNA TGTGCCAGCAGCCGTGAAAGTGGGTATGGCTACACCTTC.

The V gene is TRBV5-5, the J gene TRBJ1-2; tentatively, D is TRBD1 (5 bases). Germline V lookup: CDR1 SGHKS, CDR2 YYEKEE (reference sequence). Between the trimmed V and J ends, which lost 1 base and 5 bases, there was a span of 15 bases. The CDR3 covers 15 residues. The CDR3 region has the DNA TGTGCCAGCAGCTTGAAGCAGGGCCCACTTTATGGCTACACCTTC. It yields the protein CASSLKQGPLYGYTF.

The CDR3 protein is CASSHRGLDGYEQYF. In DNA form, the CDR3 reads TGTGCCAGCAGCCACCGGGGACTAGACGGCTACGAGCAGTACTTC. The chain combines TRBV5-4 with TRBJ2-7; 8 nucleotides line up with TRBD2. The CDR3 is made up of 15 amino acids. Trimming removed 4 bases from V and 3 bases from J; junction bases left unmatched: 9. Looked up from germline, CDR1 is SGHNT and CDR2 is YYREEE (reference sequence). Based on the CDR3 plus reference TRBV5-4 and TRBJ2-7, the full variable domain is ETGVTQSPTHLIKTRGQQVTLRCSSQSGHNTVSWYQQALGQGPQFIFQYYREEENGRGNFPPRFSGLQFPNYSSELNVNALELDDSALYLCASSHRGLDGYEQYFGPGTRLTVT.

The CDR3 is CASGGPLLMGTEAFF. CDR3 coding DNA: TGTGCCAGCGGCGGGCCCCTCCTGATGGGCACTGAAGCTTTCTTT. The chain is built from TRBV9 and TRBJ1-1; no clear D gene. Trimming shortened V by 7 bases and J by 4 bases, and 20 bases separated the two germline ends. CDR3 length: 15 residues. Germline CDR1 and CDR2: SGDLS and YYNGEE. The full variable domain, rest sourced from reference TRBV9 and TRBJ1-1, is DSGVTQTPKHLITATGQRVTLRCSPRSGDLSVYWYQQSLDQGLQFLIQYYNGEERAKGNILERFSAQQFPDLHSELNLSSLELGDSALYFCASGGPLLMGTEAFFGQGTRLTVV.

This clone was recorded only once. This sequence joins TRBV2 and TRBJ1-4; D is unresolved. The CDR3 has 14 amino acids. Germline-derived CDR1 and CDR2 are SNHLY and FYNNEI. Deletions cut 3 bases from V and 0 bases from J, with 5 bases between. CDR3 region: CASSELTTNEKLFF. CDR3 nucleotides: TGTGCCAGCAGTGAGTTAACAACTAATGAAAAACTGTTTTTT.

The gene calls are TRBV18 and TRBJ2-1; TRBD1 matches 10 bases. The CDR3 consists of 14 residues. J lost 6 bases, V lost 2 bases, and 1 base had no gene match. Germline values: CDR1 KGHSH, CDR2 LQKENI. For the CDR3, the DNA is TGTGCCAGCTCACCAGGACAGGGGGTCAATGAGCAGTTCTTC. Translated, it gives CASSPGQGVNEQFF.

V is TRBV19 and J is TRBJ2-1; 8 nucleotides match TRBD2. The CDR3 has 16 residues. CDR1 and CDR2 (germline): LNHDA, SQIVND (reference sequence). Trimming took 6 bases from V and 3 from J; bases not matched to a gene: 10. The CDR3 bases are TGTGCCAGTAGGTTTAAAACGGGAGGGCGCTACAATGAGCAGTTCTTC. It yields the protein CASRFKTGGRYNEQFF.

The CDR3 protein is CASSVGLGARQGTYEQYF. The CDR3 DNA is TGTGCCAGCAGTGTCGGTCTGGGGGCCAGACAGGGGACCTACGAGCAGTACTTC. The chain carries TRBV6-1 and TRBJ2-7, with 8 nucleotides matching TRBD1. V dropped 4 bases and J dropped 2; count of bases not matched to a gene: 16. Germline V gene lookup returns CDR1 MNHNS and CDR2 SASEGT. The CDR3 has 18 residues.

CDR3 bases: TGTGCCAGCAGCTTTGGGGAAGAGACCCAGTACTTC. Its translation: CASSFGEETQYF. This chain connects TRBV11-3 to TRBJ2-5; D gene uncertain. This CDR3 has 12 residues. CDR1 and CDR2 from the germline V gene are SGHNT and YENEEA. Trimming pared 3 bases from V and 3 bases from J, leaving 5 bases between.

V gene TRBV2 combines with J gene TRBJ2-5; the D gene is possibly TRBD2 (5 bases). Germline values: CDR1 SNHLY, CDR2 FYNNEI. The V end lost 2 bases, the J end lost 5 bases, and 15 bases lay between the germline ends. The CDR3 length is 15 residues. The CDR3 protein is CASSERGKGSETQYF. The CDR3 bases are TGTGCCAGCAGTGAACGAGGGAAAGGTAGTGAGACCCAGTACTTC.